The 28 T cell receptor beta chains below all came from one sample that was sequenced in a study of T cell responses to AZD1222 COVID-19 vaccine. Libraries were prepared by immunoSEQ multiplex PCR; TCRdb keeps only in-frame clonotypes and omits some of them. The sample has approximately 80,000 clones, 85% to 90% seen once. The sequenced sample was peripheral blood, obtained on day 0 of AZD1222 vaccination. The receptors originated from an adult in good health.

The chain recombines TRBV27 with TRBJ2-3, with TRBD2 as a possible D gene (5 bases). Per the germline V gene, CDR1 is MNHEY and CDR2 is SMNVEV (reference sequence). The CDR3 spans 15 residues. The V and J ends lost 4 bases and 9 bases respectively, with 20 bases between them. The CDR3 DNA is TGTGCCAGCAGTTCCGGACTCACATCACTCGGGACGCAGTATTTT. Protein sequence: CASSSGLTSLGTQYF.

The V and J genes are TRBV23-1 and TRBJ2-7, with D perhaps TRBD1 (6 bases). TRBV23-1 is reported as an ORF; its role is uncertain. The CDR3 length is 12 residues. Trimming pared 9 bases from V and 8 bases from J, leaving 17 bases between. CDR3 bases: TGCGCCAGAAATAAACAGGGCGTCAAGCAGTACTTC. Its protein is CARNKQGVKQYF.

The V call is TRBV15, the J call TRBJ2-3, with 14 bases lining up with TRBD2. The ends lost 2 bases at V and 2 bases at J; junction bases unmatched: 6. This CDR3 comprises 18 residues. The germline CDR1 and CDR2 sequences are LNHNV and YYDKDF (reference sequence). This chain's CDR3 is CATSRFGLAGGNTDTQYF. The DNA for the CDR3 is TGTGCCACCAGCAGATTCGGACTAGCGGGAGGTAACACAGATACGCAGTATTTT.

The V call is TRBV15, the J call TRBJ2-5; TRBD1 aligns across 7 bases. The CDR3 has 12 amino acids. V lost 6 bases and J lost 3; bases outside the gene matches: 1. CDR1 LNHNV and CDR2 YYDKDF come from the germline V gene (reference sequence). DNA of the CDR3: TGTGCCACCAGGGGACAGAAAGAGACCCAGTACTTC. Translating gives CATRGQKETQYF. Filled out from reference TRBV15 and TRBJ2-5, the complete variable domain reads DAMVIQNPRYQVTQFGKPVTLSCSQTLNHNVMYWYQQKSSQAPKLLFHYYDKDFNNEADTPDNFQSRRPNTSFCFLDIRSPGLGDTAMYLCATRGQKETQYFGPGTRLLVL.

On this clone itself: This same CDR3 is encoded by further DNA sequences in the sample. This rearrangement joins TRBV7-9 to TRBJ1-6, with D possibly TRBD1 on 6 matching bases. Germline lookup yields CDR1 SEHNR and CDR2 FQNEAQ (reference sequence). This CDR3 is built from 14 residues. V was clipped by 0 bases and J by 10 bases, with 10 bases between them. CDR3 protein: CASSLAARGSPLHF. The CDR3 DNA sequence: TGTGCCAGCAGCTTAGCCGCCAGGGGATCACCCCTCCACTTT.

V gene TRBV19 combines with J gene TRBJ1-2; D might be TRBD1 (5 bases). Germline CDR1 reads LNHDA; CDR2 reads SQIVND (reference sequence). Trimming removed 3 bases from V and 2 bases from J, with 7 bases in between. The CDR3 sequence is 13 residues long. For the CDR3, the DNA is TGTGCCAGTAGTATTAAGGGGAACTATGGCTACACCTTC. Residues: CASSIKGNYGYTF.

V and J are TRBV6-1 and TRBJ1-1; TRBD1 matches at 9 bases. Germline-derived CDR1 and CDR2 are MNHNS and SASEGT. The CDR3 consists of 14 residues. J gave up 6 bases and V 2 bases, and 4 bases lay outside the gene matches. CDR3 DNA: TGTGCCAGCAGTGAAACAGGGGGCGGATCTGAAGCTTTCTTT. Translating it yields CASSETGGGSEAFF.

CDR3 DNA: TGCGCCAGCAGCTTTTCGTTACCGGGACAGCGAAAGAACACTGAAGCTTTCTTT. Its translation is CASSFSLPGQRKNTEAFF. V is TRBV5-1 and J is TRBJ1-1, with 7 bases that match TRBD1. The CDR3 runs 18 residues. Germline loops: CDR1 SGHRS, CDR2 YFSETQ. V lost 2 bases, J lost 1 base, and 14 bases stayed unmatched.

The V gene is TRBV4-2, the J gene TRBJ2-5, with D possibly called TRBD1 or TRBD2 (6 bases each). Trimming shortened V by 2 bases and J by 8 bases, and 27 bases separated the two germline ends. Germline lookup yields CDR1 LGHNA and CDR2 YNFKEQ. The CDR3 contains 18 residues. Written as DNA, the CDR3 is TGTGCCAGCAGCCAACAGGAGGGACATGACCCATTCGAAGGAACCCAGTACTTC. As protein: CASSQQEGHDPFEGTQYF.

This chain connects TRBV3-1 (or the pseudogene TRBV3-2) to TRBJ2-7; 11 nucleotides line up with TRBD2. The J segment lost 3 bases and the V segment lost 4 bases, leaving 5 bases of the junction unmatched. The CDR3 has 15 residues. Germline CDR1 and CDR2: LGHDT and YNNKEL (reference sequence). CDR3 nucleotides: TGTGCCAGCAGCCCTGGGACTAGCGGAGTCTACGAGCAGTACTTC. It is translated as CASSPGTSGVYEQYF.

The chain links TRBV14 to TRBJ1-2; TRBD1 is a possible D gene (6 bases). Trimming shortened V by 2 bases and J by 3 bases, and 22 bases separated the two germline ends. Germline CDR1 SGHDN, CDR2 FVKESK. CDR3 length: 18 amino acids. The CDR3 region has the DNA TGTGCCAGCAGCCAAATGGGGTTCACAGGGTTTGAGGACTATGGCTACACCTTC. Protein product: CASSQMGFTGFEDYGYTF.

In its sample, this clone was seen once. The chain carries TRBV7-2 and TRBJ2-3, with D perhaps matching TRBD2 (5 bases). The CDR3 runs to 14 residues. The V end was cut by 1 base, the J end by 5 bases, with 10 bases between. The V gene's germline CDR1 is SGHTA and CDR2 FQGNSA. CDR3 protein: CASSLGFEGDTQYF. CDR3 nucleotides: TGTGCCAGCAGCTTAGGATTCGAGGGAGATACGCAGTATTTT.

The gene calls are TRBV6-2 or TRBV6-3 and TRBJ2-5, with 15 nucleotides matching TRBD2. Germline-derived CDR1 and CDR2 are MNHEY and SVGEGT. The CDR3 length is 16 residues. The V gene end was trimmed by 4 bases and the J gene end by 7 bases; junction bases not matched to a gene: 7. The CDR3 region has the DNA TGTGCCAGCAGTTCCCTCGGACTAGCGGGAGGGGGGACCCAGTACTTC. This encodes CASSSLGLAGGGTQYF.

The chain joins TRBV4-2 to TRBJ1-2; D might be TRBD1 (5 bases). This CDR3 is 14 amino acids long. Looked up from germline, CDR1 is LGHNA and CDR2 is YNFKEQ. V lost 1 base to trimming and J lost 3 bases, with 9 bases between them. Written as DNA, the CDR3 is TGTGCCAGCAGCCAAGTGGGGGGGGACTATGGCTACACCTTC. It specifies CASSQVGGDYGYTF.

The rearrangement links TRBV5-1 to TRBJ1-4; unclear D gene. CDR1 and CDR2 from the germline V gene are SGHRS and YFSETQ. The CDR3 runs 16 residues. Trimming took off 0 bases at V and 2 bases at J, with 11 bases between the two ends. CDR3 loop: CASSLVVEPTNEKLFF. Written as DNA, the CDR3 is TGCGCCAGCAGCTTGGTGGTGGAACCCACTAATGAAAAACTGTTTTTT.

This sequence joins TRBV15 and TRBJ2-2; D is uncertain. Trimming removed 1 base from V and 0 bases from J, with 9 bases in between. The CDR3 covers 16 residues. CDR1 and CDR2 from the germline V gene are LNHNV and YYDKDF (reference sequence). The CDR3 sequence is CATSRVYPANTGELFF. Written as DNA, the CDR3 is TGTGCCACCAGCAGAGTGTACCCCGCGAACACCGGGGAGCTGTTTTTT.

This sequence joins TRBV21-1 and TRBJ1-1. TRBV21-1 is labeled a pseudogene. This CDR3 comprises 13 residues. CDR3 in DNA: TGTGCCAGCAGCAAATTAATGAACACTGAAGCTTTCTTT. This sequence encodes CASSKLMNTEAFF.

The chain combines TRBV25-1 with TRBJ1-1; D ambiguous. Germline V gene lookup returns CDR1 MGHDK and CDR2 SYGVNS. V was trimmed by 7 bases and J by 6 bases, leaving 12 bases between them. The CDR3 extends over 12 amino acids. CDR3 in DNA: TGTGCCAGCACCGGCCAAGGTCCTGAAGCTTTCTTT. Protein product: CASTGQGPEAFF.

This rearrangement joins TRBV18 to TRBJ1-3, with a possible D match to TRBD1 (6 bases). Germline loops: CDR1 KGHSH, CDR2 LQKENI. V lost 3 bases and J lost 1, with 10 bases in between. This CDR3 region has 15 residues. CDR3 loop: CASSPNQGSGNTIYF. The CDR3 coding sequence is TGTGCCAGCTCACCGAACCAGGGGTCTGGAAACACCATATATTTT.

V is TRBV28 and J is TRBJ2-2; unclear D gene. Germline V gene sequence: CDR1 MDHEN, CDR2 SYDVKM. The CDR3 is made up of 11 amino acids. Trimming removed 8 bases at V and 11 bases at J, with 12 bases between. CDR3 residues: CASASAPELFF. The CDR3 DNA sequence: TGTGCCAGCGCCTCGGCGCCCGAGCTGTTTTTT. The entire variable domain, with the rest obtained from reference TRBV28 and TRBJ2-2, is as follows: DVKVTQSSRYLVKRTGEKVFLECVQDMDHENMFWYRQDPGLGLRLIYFSYDVKMKEKGDIPEGYSVSREKKERFSLILESASTNQTSMYLCASASAPELFFGEGSRLTVL.

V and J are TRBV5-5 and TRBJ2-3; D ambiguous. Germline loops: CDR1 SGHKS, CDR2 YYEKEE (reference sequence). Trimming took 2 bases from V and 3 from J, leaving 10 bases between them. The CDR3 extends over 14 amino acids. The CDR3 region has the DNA TGTGCCAGCAGCTTAGCACCCACTACAGATACGCAGTATTTT. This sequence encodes CASSLAPTTDTQYF.

The CDR3 reads CASSPRTGQAEAFF. The CDR3 DNA is TGTGCCAGCAGCCCCCGGACAGGGCAGGCTGAAGCTTTCTTT. This chain uses TRBV7-6 with TRBJ1-1; 8 bases match TRBD1. This CDR3 region has 14 residues. From germline, CDR1 is SGHVS and CDR2 FNYEAQ. The V segment lost 5 bases and the J segment 6 bases; nucleotides outside the gene matches: 8.

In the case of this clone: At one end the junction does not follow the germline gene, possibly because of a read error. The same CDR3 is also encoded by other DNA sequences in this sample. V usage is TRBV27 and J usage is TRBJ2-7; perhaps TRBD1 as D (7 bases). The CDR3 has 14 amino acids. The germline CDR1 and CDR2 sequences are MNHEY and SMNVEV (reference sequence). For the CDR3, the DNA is TGTGCCAAGATGCGGGGACAGCCTAAGGGCGAGCAATACTTC. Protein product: CAKMRGQPKGEQYF.

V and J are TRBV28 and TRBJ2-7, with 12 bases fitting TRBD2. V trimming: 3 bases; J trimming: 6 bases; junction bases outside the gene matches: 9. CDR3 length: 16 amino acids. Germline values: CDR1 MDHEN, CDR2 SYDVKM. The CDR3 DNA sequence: TGTGCCAGCAGTTTTTTAGGGCTAGCGGGAGGGGGCGAGCAGTACTTC. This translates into CASSFLGLAGGGEQYF.

The CDR3 nucleotides read TGTGCCAGCAGCTTGCCTGCTACAGAAGCGTGGCAGGGGTTTTCACCCCTCCACTTT. Encoded protein: CASSLPATEAWQGFSPLHF. The rearrangement uses TRBV7-9 and TRBJ1-6, with TRBD1 as a possible D gene (6 bases). V shed 3 bases and J shed 9 bases, with 27 bases lying between them. The CDR3 spans 19 residues. Germline-derived CDR1 and CDR2 are SEHNR and FQNEAQ (reference sequence).

CDR3 amino acids: CASSLELPGPSYGELFF. The CDR3 bases are TGTGCCAGCAGCCTAGAGCTACCGGGACCTTCCTACGGGGAGCTGTTTTTT. The gene calls are TRBV28 and TRBJ2-2; possibly TRBD1 or TRBD2 for D (5 bases each). Looked up from germline, CDR1 is MDHEN and CDR2 is SYDVKM. Trimming removed 6 bases at V and 7 bases at J, with 24 bases between. This CDR3 comprises 17 residues. The full variable domain, in which reference TRBV28 and TRBJ2-2 provide the parts outside the CDR3, is DVKVTQSSRYLVKRTGEKVFLECVQDMDHENMFWYRQDPGLGLRLIYFSYDVKMKEKGDIPEGYSVSREKKERFSLILESASTNQTSMYLCASSLELPGPSYGELFFGEGSRLTVL.

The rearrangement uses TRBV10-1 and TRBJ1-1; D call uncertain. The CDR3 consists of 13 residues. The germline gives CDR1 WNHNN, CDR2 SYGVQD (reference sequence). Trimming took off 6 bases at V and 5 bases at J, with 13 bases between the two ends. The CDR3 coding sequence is TGCGCCAGCAGCGAGGCCGGGTTTACTGAAGCTTTCTTT. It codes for CASSEAGFTEAFF.

CDR3 protein: CASSEQGQGGMEKLFF. CDR3 DNA sequence: TGTGCCAGCAGTGAACAAGGACAGGGCGGGATGGAAAAACTGTTTTTT. This chain uses TRBV25-1 with TRBJ1-4, with 8 positions matching TRBD1. Trimming took 2 bases from V and 8 from J; bases not matched to a gene: 10. Germline V gene sequence: CDR1 MGHDK, CDR2 SYGVNS. The CDR3 has 16 amino acids.